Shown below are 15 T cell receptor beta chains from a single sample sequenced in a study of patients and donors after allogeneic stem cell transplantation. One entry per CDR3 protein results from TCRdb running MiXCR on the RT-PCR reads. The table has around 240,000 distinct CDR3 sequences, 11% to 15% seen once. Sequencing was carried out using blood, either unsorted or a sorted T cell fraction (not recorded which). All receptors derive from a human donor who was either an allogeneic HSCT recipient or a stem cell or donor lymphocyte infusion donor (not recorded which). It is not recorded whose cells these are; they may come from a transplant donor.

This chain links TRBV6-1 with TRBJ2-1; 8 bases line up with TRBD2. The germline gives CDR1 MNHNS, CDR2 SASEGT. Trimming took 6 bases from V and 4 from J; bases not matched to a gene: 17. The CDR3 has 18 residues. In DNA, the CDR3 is TGTGCCAGCAGAATTCTAAGGGGATACCGGGAGGGTTACAATGAGCAGTTCTTC. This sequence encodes CASRILRGYREGYNEQFF.

The CDR3 here is CASHYEQYF. CDR3 coding DNA: TGCGCCAGCCACTACGAGCAGTACTTC. This rearrangement joins TRBV5-1 to TRBJ2-7; D unclear. This CDR3 spans 9 amino acids. The V gene's germline CDR1 is SGHRS and CDR2 YFSETQ. Trimming removed 7 bases from V and 3 bases from J, with 2 bases in between.

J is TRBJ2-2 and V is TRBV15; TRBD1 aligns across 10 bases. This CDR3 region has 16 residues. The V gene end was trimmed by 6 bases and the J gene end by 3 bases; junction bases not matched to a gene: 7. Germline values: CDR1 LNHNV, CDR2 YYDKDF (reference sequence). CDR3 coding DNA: TGTGCCACCAGGGGACAGGGGACCTTTGACACCGGGGAGCTGTTTTTT. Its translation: CATRGQGTFDTGELFF.

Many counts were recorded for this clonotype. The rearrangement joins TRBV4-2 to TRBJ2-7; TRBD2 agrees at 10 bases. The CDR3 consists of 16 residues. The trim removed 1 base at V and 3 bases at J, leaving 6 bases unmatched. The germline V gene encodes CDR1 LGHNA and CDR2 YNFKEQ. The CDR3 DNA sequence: TGTGCCAGCAGCCAAGTAAGAGCGGGGGGGTACTACGAGCAGTACTTC. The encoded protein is CASSQVRAGGYYEQYF.

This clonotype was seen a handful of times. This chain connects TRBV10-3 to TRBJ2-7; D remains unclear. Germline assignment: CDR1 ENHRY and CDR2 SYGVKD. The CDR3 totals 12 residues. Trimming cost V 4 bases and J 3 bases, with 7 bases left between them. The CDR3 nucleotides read TGTGCCATCAGTGGTCGGAACTACGAGCAGTACTTC. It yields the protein CAISGRNYEQYF.

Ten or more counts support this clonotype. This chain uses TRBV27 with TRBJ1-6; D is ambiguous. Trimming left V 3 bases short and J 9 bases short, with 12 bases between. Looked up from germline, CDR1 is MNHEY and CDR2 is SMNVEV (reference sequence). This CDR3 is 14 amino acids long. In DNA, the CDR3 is TGTGCCAGCAGTTTCGGCAGGTCGGCTTCACCCCTCCACTTT. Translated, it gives CASSFGRSASPLHF.

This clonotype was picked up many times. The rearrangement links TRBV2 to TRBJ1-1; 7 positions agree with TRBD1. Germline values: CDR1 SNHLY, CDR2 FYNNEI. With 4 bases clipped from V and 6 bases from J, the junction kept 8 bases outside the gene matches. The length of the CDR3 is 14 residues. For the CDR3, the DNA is TGTGCCAGCAGTGGACAGGGTTGGAGCTCTGAAGCTTTCTTT. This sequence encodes CASSGQGWSSEAFF. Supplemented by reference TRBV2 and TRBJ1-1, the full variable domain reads EPEVTQTPSHQVTQMGQEVILRCVPISNHLYFYWYRQILGQKVEFLVSFYNNEISEKSEIFDDQFSVERPDGSNFTLKIRSTKLEDSAMYFCASSGQGWSSEAFFGQGTRLTVV.

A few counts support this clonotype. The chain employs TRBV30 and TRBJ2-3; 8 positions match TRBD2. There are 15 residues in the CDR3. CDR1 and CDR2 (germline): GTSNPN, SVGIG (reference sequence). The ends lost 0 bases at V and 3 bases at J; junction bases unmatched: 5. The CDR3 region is CAWSVISGITDTQYF. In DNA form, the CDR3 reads TGTGCCTGGAGTGTAATTAGCGGGATAACAGATACGCAGTATTTT.

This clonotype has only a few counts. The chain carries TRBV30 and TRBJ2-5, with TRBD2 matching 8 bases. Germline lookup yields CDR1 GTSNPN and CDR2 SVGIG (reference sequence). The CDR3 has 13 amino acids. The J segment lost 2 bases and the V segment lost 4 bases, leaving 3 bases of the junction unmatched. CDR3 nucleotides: TGTGCCTGGATGGCTAGCGGGCAAGAGACCCAGTACTTC. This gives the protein CAWMASGQETQYF.

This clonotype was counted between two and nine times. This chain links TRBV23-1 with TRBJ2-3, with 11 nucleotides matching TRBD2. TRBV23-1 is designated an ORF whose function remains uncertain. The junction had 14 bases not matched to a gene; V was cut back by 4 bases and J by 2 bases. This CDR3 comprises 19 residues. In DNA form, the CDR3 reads TGCGCCAGCAGTCGGCAGGGGGCAACTAGCGGGAGAGCCACAGATACGCAGTATTTT. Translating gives CASSRQGATSGRATDTQYF.

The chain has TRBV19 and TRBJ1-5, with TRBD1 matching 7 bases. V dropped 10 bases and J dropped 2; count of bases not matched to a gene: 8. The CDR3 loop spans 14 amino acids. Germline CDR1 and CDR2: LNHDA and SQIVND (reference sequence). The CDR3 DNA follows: TGTGCCACAGAAGGGACAGCCGGCAATCAGCCCCAGCATTTT. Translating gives CATEGTAGNQPQHF.

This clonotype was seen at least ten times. DNA of the CDR3: TGTGCCAGCAGGTTAGCGGGAGGGCTTCCAGATACGCAGTATTTT. Amino acids: CASRLAGGLPDTQYF. The chain carries TRBV6-2 or TRBV6-3 and TRBJ2-3; 11 bases are shared with TRBD2. Looked up from germline, CDR1 is MNHEY and CDR2 is SVGEGT. CDR3 size: 15 residues. Trimming at V came to 6 bases and at J to 4 bases, leaving 6 bases not matched to a gene.

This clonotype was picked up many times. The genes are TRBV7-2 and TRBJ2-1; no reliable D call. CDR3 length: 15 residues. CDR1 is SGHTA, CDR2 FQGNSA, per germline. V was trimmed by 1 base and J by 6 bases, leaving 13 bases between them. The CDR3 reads CASSLDRGRINEQFF. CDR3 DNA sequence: TGTGCCAGCAGCTTAGATCGCGGAAGAATCAATGAGCAGTTCTTC.

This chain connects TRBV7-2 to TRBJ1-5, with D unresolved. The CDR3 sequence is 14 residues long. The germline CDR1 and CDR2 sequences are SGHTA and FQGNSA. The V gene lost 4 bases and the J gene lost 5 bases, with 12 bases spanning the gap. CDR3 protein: CASSSVRADQPQHF. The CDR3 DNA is TGTGCCAGCAGCTCGGTTAGGGCAGATCAGCCCCAGCATTTT.

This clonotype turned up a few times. The DNA of the CDR3 is TGTGCCAGCAGTGAATATTCGAAGGGGTGGGGCAGTTACACCGGGGAGCTGTTTTTT. It translates to CASSEYSKGWGSYTGELFF. This chain links TRBV25-1 with TRBJ2-2; D might be TRBD1 (5 bases). Germline CDR1 reads MGHDK; CDR2 reads SYGVNS. The CDR3 is 19 residues long. With 0 bases removed from V and 3 bases from J, the gap between germline ends came to 20 bases.